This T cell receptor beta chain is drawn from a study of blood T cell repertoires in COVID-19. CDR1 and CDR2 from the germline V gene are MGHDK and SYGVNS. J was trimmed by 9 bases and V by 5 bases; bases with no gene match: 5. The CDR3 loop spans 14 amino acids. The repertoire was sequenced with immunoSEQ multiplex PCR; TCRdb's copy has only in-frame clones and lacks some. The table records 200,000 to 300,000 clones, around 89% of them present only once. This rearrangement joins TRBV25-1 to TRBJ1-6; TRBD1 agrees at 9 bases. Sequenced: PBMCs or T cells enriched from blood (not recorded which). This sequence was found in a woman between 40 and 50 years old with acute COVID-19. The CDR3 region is CASSSDRGGSPLHF. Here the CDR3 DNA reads TGTGCCAGCAGTTCGGACAGGGGAGGTTCACCCCTCCACTTT.